The 9 T cell receptor beta chains below come from one sample, sequenced in a study of T cell repertoires in cytomegalovirus infection. TCRdb reprocessed the reads via MiXCR and lists one record per CDR3 protein. Counted here are hundreds of thousands of distinct CDR3 sequences, 30% to 40% occurring once; the ten biggest clones make up 17%. These TCRs are of unknown antigen specificity. Sequencing was performed on cultured PBMCs, taken from culture after CMV antigen stimulation. These receptor sequences come from a human donor in good health (CMV status not recorded). Some clones in this sample may be carry-over from other donors' samples.

This clonotype was counted between two and nine times. The J gene is TRBJ2-7, the V gene TRBV3-1; 9 bases align to TRBD2. The germline V gene has CDR1 LGHDT and CDR2 YNNKEL (reference sequence). CDR3 length: 14 residues. Losses at the gene ends were 1 base for V and 3 bases for J; bases not matched to a gene: 1. The CDR3 sequence: CASSQGSGSYEQYV. For the CDR3, the DNA is TGTGCCAGCAGCCAAGGTAGCGGGAGCTACGAGCAGTACGTC.

This sequence joins TRBV19 and TRBJ1-3; D is possibly TRBD1 (6 bases). Germline loops: CDR1 LNHDA, CDR2 SQIVND (reference sequence). The CDR3 is made up of 16 amino acids. Trimming took off 4 bases at V and 4 bases at J, with 17 bases between the two ends. CDR3 nucleotides: TGTGCCAGTAGTACCCCGGGGCAGGGGATCGGAAACACCATATATTTT. Protein product: CASSTPGQGIGNTIYF.

The chain joins TRBV6-5 to TRBJ1-2; no clear D gene. Trimming removed 5 bases at V and 4 bases at J, with 11 bases between. Germline V CDR1 and CDR2: MNHEY, SVGAGI. CDR3 length equals 13 residues. CDR3 in amino acids: CASSPNPLYGYTF. Here the CDR3 DNA reads TGTGCCAGCAGTCCCAATCCCCTCTATGGCTACACCTTC.

This rearrangement joins TRBV7-2 to TRBJ1-1; no reliable D call. The V and J ends lost 3 bases and 6 bases respectively, with 11 bases between them. Germline V lookup: CDR1 SGHTA, CDR2 FQGNSA. This CDR3 has 13 residues. DNA of the CDR3: TGTGCCAGCAGCTTCCGGACGGCCTCTGAAGCTTTCTTT. This codes for CASSFRTASEAFF.

This clonotype was counted only a few times. The CDR3 DNA follows: TGCGCCAGCAGCCGGCTCCCCGAGGGGGGCCAACTTCAAGAGACCCAGTACTTC. Its protein product is CASSRLPEGGQLQETQYF. The chain is built from TRBV4-3 and TRBJ2-5; D assignment may be TRBD1 or TRBD2 (6 bases each). Germline-derived CDR1 and CDR2 are LGHNA and YSLEER. There are 18 residues in the CDR3. The germline V and J ends were trimmed by 4 bases and 2 bases, with 23 bases remaining between them.

The rearrangement joins TRBV5-1 to TRBJ1-1; D gene ambiguous. This CDR3 region has 14 residues. V lost 4 bases to trimming and J lost 1 base, with 11 bases between them. The germline gives CDR1 SGHRS, CDR2 YFSETQ. DNA of the CDR3: TGCGCCAGCAGCCACGAAAGGAGGAACACTGAAGCTTTCTTT. As protein: CASSHERRNTEAFF.

The V gene is TRBV7-9, the J gene TRBJ1-2, with D maybe TRBD1 (6 bases). The CDR3 loop spans 16 amino acids. Germline CDR1 and CDR2: SEHNR and FQNEAQ (reference sequence). Trimming shortened V by 0 bases and J by 2 bases, and 13 bases separated the two germline ends. CDR3 loop: CASSLALRGANYGYTF. As DNA, the CDR3 is TGTGCCAGCAGCTTAGCGCTACGGGGGGCGAACTATGGCTACACCTTC. The variable domain in full, completed from reference TRBV7-9 and TRBJ1-2, reads DTGVSQNPRHKITKRGQNVTFRCDPISEHNRLYWYRQTLGQGPEFLTYFQNEAQLEKSRLLSDRFSAERPKGSFSTLEIQRTEQGDSAMYLCASSLALRGANYGYTFGSGTRLTVV.

This clonotype was observed a handful of times. The chain employs TRBV5-1 and TRBJ2-1; 9 nucleotides match TRBD2. CDR3 length equals 15 residues. J gave up 8 bases and V 0 bases, and 6 bases lay outside the gene matches. Germline values: CDR1 SGHRS, CDR2 YFSETQ. As DNA, the CDR3 is TGCGCCAGCAGCTTGGTGGGCGGGAGGGTAGATGAGCAGTTCTTC. Its protein is CASSLVGGRVDEQFF. Variable domain in full (rest from reference TRBV5-1 and TRBJ2-1): KAGVTQTPRYLIKTRGQQVTLSCSPISGHRSVSWYQQTPGQGLQFLFEYFSETQRNKGNFPGRFSGRQFSNSRSEMNVSTLELGDSALYLCASSLVGGRVDEQFFGPGTRLTVL.

J is TRBJ2-1 and V is TRBV25-1; D possibly corresponds to TRBD1 (5 bases). This CDR3 contains 13 residues. The germline V gene encodes CDR1 MGHDK and CDR2 SYGVNS. Between the trimmed V and J ends, which lost 2 bases and 9 bases, there was a span of 11 bases. The CDR3: CASSEVAQGEQFF. The CDR3 coding sequence is TGTGCCAGCAGTGAAGTGGCGCAGGGTGAGCAGTTCTTC.